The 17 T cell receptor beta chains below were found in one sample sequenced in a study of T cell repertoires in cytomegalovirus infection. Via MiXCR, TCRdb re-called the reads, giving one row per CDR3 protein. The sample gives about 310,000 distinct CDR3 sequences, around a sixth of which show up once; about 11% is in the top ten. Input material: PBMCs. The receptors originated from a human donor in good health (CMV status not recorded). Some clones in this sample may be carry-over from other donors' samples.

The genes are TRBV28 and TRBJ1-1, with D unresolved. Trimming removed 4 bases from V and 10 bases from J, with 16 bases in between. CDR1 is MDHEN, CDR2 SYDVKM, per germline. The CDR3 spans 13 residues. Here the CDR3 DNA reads TGTGCCAGCAGTTCTCGGCAGCTCTCAGTAGCTTTCTTT. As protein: CASSSRQLSVAFF.

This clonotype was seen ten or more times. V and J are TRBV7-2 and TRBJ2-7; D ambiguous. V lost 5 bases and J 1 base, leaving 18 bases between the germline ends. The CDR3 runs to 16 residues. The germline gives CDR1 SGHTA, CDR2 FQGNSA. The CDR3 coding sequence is TGTGCCAGCAGCCCGCAAAATCACGACGGATCCTACGAGCAGTACTTC. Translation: CASSPQNHDGSYEQYF. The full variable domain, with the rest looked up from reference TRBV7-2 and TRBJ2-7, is GAGVSQSPSNKVTEKGKDVELRCDPISGHTALYWYRQSLGQGLEFLIYFQGNSAPDKSGLPSDRFSAERTGGSVSTLTIQRTQQEDSAVYLCASSPQNHDGSYEQYFGPGTRLTVT.

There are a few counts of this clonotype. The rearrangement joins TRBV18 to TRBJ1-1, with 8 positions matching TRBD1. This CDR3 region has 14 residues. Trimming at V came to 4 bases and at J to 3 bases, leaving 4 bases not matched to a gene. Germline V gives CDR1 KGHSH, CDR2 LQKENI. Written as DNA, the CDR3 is TGTGCCAGCTCACGACAGACAGGGGACACTGAAGCTTTCTTT. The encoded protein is CASSRQTGDTEAFF.

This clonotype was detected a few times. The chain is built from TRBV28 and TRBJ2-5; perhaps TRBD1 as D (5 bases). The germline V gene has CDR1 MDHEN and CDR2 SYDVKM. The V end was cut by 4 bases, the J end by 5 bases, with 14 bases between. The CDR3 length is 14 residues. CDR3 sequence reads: CASSSSQGQETQYF. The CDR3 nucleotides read TGTGCCAGCAGTTCATCCCAGGGCCAGGAGACCCAGTACTTC. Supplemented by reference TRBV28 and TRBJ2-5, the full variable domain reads DVKVTQSSRYLVKRTGEKVFLECVQDMDHENMFWYRQDPGLGLRLIYFSYDVKMKEKGDIPEGYSVSREKKERFSLILESASTNQTSMYLCASSSSQGQETQYFGPGTRLLVL.

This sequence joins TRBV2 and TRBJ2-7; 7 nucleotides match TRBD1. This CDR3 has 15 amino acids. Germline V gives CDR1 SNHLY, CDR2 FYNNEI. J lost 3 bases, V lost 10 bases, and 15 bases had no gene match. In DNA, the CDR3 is TGTGCCATCACAATTTCAGGGGGTTTCAGCTACGAGCAGTACTTC. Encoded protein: CAITISGGFSYEQYF.

In DNA, the CDR3 is TGCGCCAGCAGCCCAAGTACCGGGACCGCGACCTACGAGCAGTACTTC. Its translation: CASSPSTGTATYEQYF. The rearrangement links TRBV4-3 to TRBJ2-7; D might be TRBD1 or TRBD2, each matching 5 bases. This CDR3 spans 16 amino acids. Trimming cost V 4 bases and J 2 bases, with 18 bases left between them. Germline V CDR1 and CDR2: LGHNA, YSLEER.

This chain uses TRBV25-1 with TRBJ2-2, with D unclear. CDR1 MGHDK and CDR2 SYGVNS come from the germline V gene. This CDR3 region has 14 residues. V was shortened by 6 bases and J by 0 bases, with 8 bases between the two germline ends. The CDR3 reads CASSGRSNTGELFF. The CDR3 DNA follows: TGTGCCAGCAGCGGCAGATCGAACACCGGGGAGCTGTTTTTT. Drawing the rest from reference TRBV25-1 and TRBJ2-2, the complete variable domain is EADIYQTPRYLVIGTGKKITLECSQTMGHDKMYWYQQDPGMELHLIHYSYGVNSTEKGDLSSESTVSRIRTEHFPLTLESARPSHTSQYLCASSGRSNTGELFFGEGSRLTVL.

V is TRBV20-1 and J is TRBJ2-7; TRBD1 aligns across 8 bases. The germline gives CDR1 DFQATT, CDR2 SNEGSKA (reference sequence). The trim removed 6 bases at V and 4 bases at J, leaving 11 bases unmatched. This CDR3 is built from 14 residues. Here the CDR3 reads CSASKAGGLYEQYF. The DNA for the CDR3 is TGCAGTGCGAGCAAAGCAGGGGGCCTGTACGAGCAGTACTTC.

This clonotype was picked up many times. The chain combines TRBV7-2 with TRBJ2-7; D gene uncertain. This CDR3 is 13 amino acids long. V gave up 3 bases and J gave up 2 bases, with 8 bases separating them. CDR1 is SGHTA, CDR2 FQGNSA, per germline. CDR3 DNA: TGTGCCAGCAGCTTGAGGCAGACCTACGAGCAGTACTTC. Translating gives CASSLRQTYEQYF.

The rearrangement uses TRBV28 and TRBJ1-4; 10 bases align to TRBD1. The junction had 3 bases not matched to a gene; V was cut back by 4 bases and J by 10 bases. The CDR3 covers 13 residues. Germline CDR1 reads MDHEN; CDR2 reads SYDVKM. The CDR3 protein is CASSSGQGLKLFF. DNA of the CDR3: TGTGCCAGCAGTTCGGGACAGGGGCTAAAACTGTTTTTT.

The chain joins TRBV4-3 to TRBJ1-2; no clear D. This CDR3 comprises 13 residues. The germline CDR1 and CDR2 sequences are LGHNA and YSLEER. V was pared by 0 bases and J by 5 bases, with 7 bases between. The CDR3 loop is CASSQDGRYGYTF. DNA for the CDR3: TGCGCCAGCAGCCAAGACGGACGTTATGGCTACACCTTC.

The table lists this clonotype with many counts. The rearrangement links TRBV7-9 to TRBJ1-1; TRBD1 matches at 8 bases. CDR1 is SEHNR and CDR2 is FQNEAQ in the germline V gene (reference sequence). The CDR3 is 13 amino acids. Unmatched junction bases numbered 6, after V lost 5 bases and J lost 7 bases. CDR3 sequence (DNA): TGTGCCAGCAGCGACAGGGGTGGGGGTGAAGCTTTCTTT. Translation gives CASSDRGGGEAFF.

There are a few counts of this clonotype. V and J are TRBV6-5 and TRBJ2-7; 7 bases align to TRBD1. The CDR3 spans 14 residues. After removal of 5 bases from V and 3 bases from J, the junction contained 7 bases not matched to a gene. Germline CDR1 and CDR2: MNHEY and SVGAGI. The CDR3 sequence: CASSKTGYRYEQYF. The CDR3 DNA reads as TGTGCCAGCAGTAAGACAGGGTACCGCTACGAGCAGTACTTC.

The CDR3 spells CASSIDHRVDEKLFF. In nucleotides, the CDR3 is TGTGCCAGTAGTATAGATCACAGGGTGGATGAAAAACTGTTTTTT. The gene calls are TRBV19 and TRBJ1-4; a weak D match, TRBD1 (6 bases). The CDR3 totals 15 residues. V dropped 0 bases and J dropped 6 bases, with 11 bases sitting between them. CDR1 and CDR2 (germline): LNHDA, SQIVND (reference sequence). The whole variable domain, filled in from reference TRBV19 and TRBJ1-4, reads DGGITQSPKYLFRKEGQNVTLSCEQNLNHDAMYWYRQDPGQGLRLIYYSQIVNDFQKGDIAEGYSVSREKKESFPLTVTSAQKNPTAFYLCASSIDHRVDEKLFFGSGTQLSVL.

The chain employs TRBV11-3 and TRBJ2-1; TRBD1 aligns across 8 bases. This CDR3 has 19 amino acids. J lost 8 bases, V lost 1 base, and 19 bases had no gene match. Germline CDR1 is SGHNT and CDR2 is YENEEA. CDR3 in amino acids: CASSLGVTDRGLLGDEQFF. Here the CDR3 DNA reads TGTGCCAGCAGCTTAGGGGTTACCGACAGGGGCCTACTGGGGGATGAGCAGTTCTTC.

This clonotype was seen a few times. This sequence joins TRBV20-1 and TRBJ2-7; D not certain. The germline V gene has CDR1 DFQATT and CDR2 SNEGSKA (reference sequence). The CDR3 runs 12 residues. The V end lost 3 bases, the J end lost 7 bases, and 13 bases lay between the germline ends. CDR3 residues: CSASGSPLEQYF. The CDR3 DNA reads TGCAGTGCTAGTGGCAGCCCCCTGGAGCAGTACTTC.

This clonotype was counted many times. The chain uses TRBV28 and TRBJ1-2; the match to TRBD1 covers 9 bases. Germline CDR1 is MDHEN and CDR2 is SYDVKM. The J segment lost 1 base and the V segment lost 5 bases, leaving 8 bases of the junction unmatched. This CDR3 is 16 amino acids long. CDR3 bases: TGTGCCAGCAGTGCTTATGACAGGGGGAGTAACTATGGCTACACCTTC. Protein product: CASSAYDRGSNYGYTF.